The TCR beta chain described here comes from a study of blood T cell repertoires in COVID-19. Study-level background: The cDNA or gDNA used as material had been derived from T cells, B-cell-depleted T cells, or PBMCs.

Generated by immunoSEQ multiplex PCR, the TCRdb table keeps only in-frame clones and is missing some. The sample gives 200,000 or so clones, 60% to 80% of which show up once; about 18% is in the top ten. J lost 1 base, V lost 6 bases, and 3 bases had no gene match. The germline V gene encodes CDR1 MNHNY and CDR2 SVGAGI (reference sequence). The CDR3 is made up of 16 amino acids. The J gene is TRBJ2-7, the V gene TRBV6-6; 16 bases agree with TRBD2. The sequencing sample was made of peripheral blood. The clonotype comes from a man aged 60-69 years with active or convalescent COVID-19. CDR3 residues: CASRGLAGGLSYEQYF. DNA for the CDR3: TGTGCCAGCAGGGGACTAGCGGGAGGGTTGTCCTACGAGCAGTACTTC.